This entry features one T cell receptor beta chain sequence. This entry belongs to a study of blood T cell repertoires in COVID-19. Background on the study: Sites in the United States, Italy and Spain provided acute and convalescent COVID-19 samples. T cells, B-cell-depleted T cells, or PBMCs supplied cDNA or gDNA.

How the authors handled the data: Counts of nucleated cells, estimated from reference gene primer amplification, were obtained. Method: immunoSEQ multiplex PCR; TCRdb's copy keeps in-frame clones and lacks some. V, J and clone size are those of that table, while D and trimming were read from the DNA. The sample includes some 110,000 clones, approximately 80% of them seen just once. The source is a woman in her 70s with acute or convalescent COVID-19. The sequenced material came from peripheral blood.

The CDR3 loop is CASSSEGMGNQPQHF. As DNA, the CDR3 is TGTGCCAGCAGCTCGGAGGGGATGGGCAATCAGCCCCAGCATTTT. The V gene is TRBV7-2, the J gene TRBJ1-5, with TRBD1 as a possible D gene (5 bases). Germline CDR1 and CDR2: SGHTA and FQGNSA. V lost 4 bases and J lost 2, with 12 bases in between. The CDR3 is 15 residues long.